The rows below give T cell receptor beta chains drawn from one sample of a study of T cells after yellow fever vaccination. TCRdb called the 5' RACE reads again in MiXCR, with one record for every CDR3 protein. This table has 250,000 to 350,000 distinct CDR3 sequences, roughly 7% appearing once. The material sequenced was PBMCs, taken about 49 days after the first yellow fever vaccination. Every receptor here comes from a man aged 18-30 years who received the YFV17D yellow fever vaccine. Both conserved end residues are part of each CDR3. The order of the fields is D gene, V gene, J gene, clone size, CDR3 protein, CDR3 DNA. The D gene is left open where the match is weak. For some rows the clone size is stated as once, few or many, or as a class when expanded; others skip it.

d_call: TRBD2; v_call: TRBV5-1; j_call: TRBJ2-3; clone_size: many; cdr3_aa: CASSLTASGEPTDTQYF; cdr3_nt: TGCGCCAGCAGCTTGACTGCTAGCGGGGAACCAACAGATACGCAGTATTTT
d_call: TRBD2; v_call: TRBV7-9; j_call: TRBJ2-4; clone_size: few; cdr3_aa: CASSLTRGEAAKNIQYF; cdr3_nt: TGTGCCAGCAGCTTAACGCGGGGGGAAGCAGCCAAAAACATTCAGTACTTC
d_call: -; v_call: TRBV5-4; j_call: TRBJ2-5; clone_size: -; cdr3_aa: CASSMELAYQETQYF; cdr3_nt: TGTGCCAGCAGCATGGAGCTAGCGTACCAAGAGACCCAGTACTTC
d_call: -; v_call: TRBV6-2/TRBV6-3; j_call: TRBJ1-6; clone_size: few; cdr3_aa: CASSGRSGRNSPLHF; cdr3_nt: TGTGCCAGCAGTGGGAGATCAGGTCGAAATTCACCCCTCCACTTT
d_call: -; v_call: TRBV10-3; j_call: TRBJ1-1; clone_size: few; cdr3_aa: CAISEGRINEAFF; cdr3_nt: TGTGCCATCAGTGAGGGCCGGATTAACGAAGCTTTCTTT
d_call: -; v_call: TRBV5-1; j_call: TRBJ2-2; clone_size: -; cdr3_aa: CASSWGDGAGELFF; cdr3_nt: TGCGCCAGCAGCTGGGGAGACGGGGCCGGGGAGCTGTTTTTT
d_call: TRBD1; v_call: TRBV11-2; j_call: TRBJ1-4; clone_size: -; cdr3_aa: CASSLWGQGNEKLFF; cdr3_nt: TGTGCCAGCAGCTTATGGGGACAGGGGAATGAAAAACTGTTTTTT
d_call: TRBD1; v_call: TRBV12-3/TRBV12-4; j_call: TRBJ2-3; clone_size: -; cdr3_aa: CASSSRDRWADTQYF; cdr3_nt: TGTGCCAGCAGTTCCCGGGACAGGTGGGCAGATACGCAGTATTTT
d_call: -; v_call: TRBV12-5; j_call: TRBJ2-1; clone_size: -; cdr3_aa: CASREGSHNEQFF; cdr3_nt: TGTGCTAGTAGAGAGGGGAGCCACAATGAGCAGTTCTTC
d_call: -; v_call: TRBV4-3; j_call: TRBJ2-2; clone_size: many; cdr3_aa: CASSQEAVYGELFF; cdr3_nt: TGCGCCAGCAGCCAAGAAGCGGTGTACGGGGAGCTGTTTTTT
d_call: TRBD2; v_call: TRBV20-1; j_call: TRBJ2-1; clone_size: -; cdr3_aa: CSSSGGRYNEQFF; cdr3_nt: TGCAGTTCCAGCGGGGGTCGTTACAATGAGCAGTTCTTC
d_call: -; v_call: TRBV20-1; j_call: TRBJ1-5; clone_size: -; cdr3_aa: CSARTFGNQPQHF; cdr3_nt: TGCAGTGCTCGGACATTCGGGAATCAGCCCCAGCATTTT
d_call: -; v_call: TRBV5-8; j_call: TRBJ2-1; clone_size: -; cdr3_aa: CASSFLRGGLNEQFF; cdr3_nt: TGTGCCAGCAGCTTCTTGAGGGGGGGCCTCAATGAGCAGTTCTTC
d_call: -; v_call: TRBV7-8; j_call: TRBJ2-5; clone_size: -; cdr3_aa: CASSLGAVKETQYF; cdr3_nt: TGTGCCAGCAGCTTAGGGGCAGTCAAAGAGACCCAGTACTTC
d_call: TRBD1; v_call: TRBV20-1; j_call: TRBJ1-4; clone_size: few; cdr3_aa: CSANHRGQGNEKLFF; cdr3_nt: TGCAGTGCTAACCACAGGGGGCAGGGGAATGAAAAACTGTTTTTT
d_call: -; v_call: TRBV7-9; j_call: TRBJ2-2; clone_size: many; cdr3_aa: CASSLQVENSNTGELFF; cdr3_nt: TGTGCCAGCAGTCTACAGGTGGAGAACTCGAACACCGGGGAGCTGTTTTTT
d_call: TRBD1; v_call: TRBV20-1; j_call: TRBJ2-2; clone_size: few; cdr3_aa: CSASHTGTANTGELFF; cdr3_nt: TGCAGTGCTAGTCATACCGGGACAGCGAACACCGGGGAGCTGTTTTTT
d_call: TRBD1; v_call: TRBV7-9; j_call: TRBJ2-1; clone_size: many; cdr3_aa: CASRGQGEANNEQFF; cdr3_nt: TGTGCCAGCAGGGGACAGGGGGAAGCTAACAATGAGCAGTTCTTC
d_call: -; v_call: TRBV20-1; j_call: TRBJ1-4; clone_size: many; cdr3_aa: CSASNPGPEKLFF; cdr3_nt: TGCAGTGCCAGTAACCCTGGGCCTGAAAAACTGTTTTTT
d_call: -; v_call: TRBV27; j_call: TRBJ1-1; clone_size: -; cdr3_aa: CASSFPSGPRATEAFF; cdr3_nt: TGTGCCAGCAGTTTCCCCTCGGGACCCCGGGCCACTGAAGCTTTCTTT
d_call: -; v_call: TRBV3-1; j_call: TRBJ2-7; clone_size: many; cdr3_aa: CASSPYTGTVSYEQYF; cdr3_nt: TGTGCCAGCAGCCCTTATACCGGGACGGTCTCCTACGAGCAGTACTTC
d_call: -; v_call: TRBV7-2; j_call: TRBJ2-3; clone_size: few; cdr3_aa: CASSLPRGPRSKYF; cdr3_nt: TGTGCCAGCAGCTTACCGCGGGGGCCCAGATCGAAATATTTT
d_call: TRBD1; v_call: TRBV12-3/TRBV12-4; j_call: TRBJ1-5; clone_size: -; cdr3_aa: CASSLGQGHGVNQPQHF; cdr3_nt: TGTGCCAGCAGCCTCGGACAGGGGCATGGGGTCAATCAGCCCCAGCATTTT
d_call: TRBD1; v_call: TRBV30; j_call: TRBJ1-5; clone_size: few; cdr3_aa: CAWSPPWTGQGQPQHF; cdr3_nt: TGTGCCTGGAGCCCCCCTTGGACAGGCCAAGGTCAGCCCCAGCATTTT
d_call: TRBD1; v_call: TRBV27; j_call: TRBJ1-5; clone_size: few; cdr3_aa: CASRQGAGQPQHF; cdr3_nt: TGTGCCAGCAGACAGGGGGCCGGTCAGCCCCAGCATTTT
d_call: -; v_call: TRBV6-5; j_call: TRBJ1-5; clone_size: few; cdr3_aa: CASSFGGSRQPQHF; cdr3_nt: TGTGCCAGCAGTTTCGGGGGCTCGCGTCAGCCCCAGCATTTT
d_call: -; v_call: TRBV4-1; j_call: TRBJ1-6; clone_size: few; cdr3_aa: CASSQGTALPSPLHF; cdr3_nt: TGCGCCAGCAGCCAAGGGACAGCTTTGCCTTCACCCCTCCACTTT
d_call: -; v_call: TRBV4-2; j_call: TRBJ2-3; clone_size: -; cdr3_aa: CASSQGLPTDTQYF; cdr3_nt: TGTGCCAGCAGCCAGGGGCTACCCACAGATACGCAGTATTTT
d_call: TRBD1; v_call: TRBV7-9; j_call: TRBJ2-1; clone_size: -; cdr3_aa: CASRAGGYSYNEQFF; cdr3_nt: TGTGCCAGCAGGGCAGGGGGCTACTCCTACAATGAGCAGTTCTTC
d_call: -; v_call: TRBV6-5; j_call: TRBJ1-1; clone_size: few; cdr3_aa: CASSTGERGKAFF; cdr3_nt: TGTGCCAGCTCCACGGGGGAGAGGGGTAAAGCTTTCTTT
d_call: -; v_call: TRBV30; j_call: TRBJ1-6; clone_size: few; cdr3_aa: CAWSGLGNSPLHF; cdr3_nt: TGTGCCTGGAGTGGGTTAGGAAATTCACCCCTCCACTTT
d_call: -; v_call: TRBV7-8; j_call: TRBJ2-7; clone_size: many; cdr3_aa: CASSFDTGIYEQYF; cdr3_nt: TGTGCCAGCAGCTTCGACACGGGGATCTACGAGCAGTACTTC
d_call: -; v_call: TRBV20-1; j_call: TRBJ2-3; clone_size: few; cdr3_aa: CSARDRQRSTDTQYF; cdr3_nt: TGCAGTGCTAGAGATCGACAGCGAAGCACAGATACGCAGTATTTT
d_call: -; v_call: TRBV4-2; j_call: TRBJ1-4; clone_size: -; cdr3_aa: CASSQNPAGPLGEKLFF; cdr3_nt: TGTGCCAGCAGCCAAAACCCCGCCGGACCCCTGGGGGAAAAACTGTTTTTT
d_call: TRBD1; v_call: TRBV14; j_call: TRBJ2-7; clone_size: -; cdr3_aa: CASSQDPRGYTTGLTHEQYF; cdr3_nt: TGTGCCAGCAGCCAAGATCCGAGGGGTTATACGACAGGGTTAACCCACGAGCAGTACTTC
d_call: -; v_call: TRBV4-3; j_call: TRBJ1-6; clone_size: few; cdr3_aa: CASSQIYNSPLHF; cdr3_nt: TGCGCCAGCAGCCAAATCTATAATTCACCCCTCCACTTT
d_call: -; v_call: TRBV5-6; j_call: TRBJ2-3; clone_size: few; cdr3_aa: CASISLGSDTQYF; cdr3_nt: TGTGCCAGCATCTCACTCGGGTCGGATACGCAGTATTTT
d_call: -; v_call: TRBV10-3; j_call: TRBJ1-5; clone_size: few; cdr3_aa: CAISERNNQPQHF; cdr3_nt: TGTGCCATCAGTGAGAGGAACAATCAGCCCCAGCATTTT
d_call: -; v_call: TRBV12-3/TRBV12-4; j_call: TRBJ1-5; clone_size: many; cdr3_aa: CASGPRGTFSNQPQHF; cdr3_nt: TGTGCCAGCGGTCCACGGGGGACGTTTAGCAATCAGCCCCAGCATTTT
d_call: -; v_call: TRBV7-2; j_call: TRBJ1-6; clone_size: -; cdr3_aa: CASTKLSEGSPLHF; cdr3_nt: TGTGCCAGCACAAAACTCTCAGAGGGTTCACCCCTCCACTTT
d_call: -; v_call: TRBV15; j_call: TRBJ2-3; clone_size: -; cdr3_aa: CATSRKRDTGHTQYF; cdr3_nt: TGTGCCACCAGCAGAAAGCGGGACACGGGTCATACGCAGTATTTT
d_call: -; v_call: TRBV14; j_call: TRBJ1-1; clone_size: -; cdr3_aa: CASSRMGGNTEAFF; cdr3_nt: TGTGCCAGCAGCCGGATGGGGGGGAACACTGAAGCTTTCTTT
d_call: -; v_call: TRBV5-1; j_call: TRBJ2-1; clone_size: many; cdr3_aa: CASSNRTGSYNEQFF; cdr3_nt: TGCGCCAGCAGCAACAGGACGGGCTCCTACAATGAGCAGTTCTTC
d_call: -; v_call: TRBV12-3/TRBV12-4; j_call: TRBJ2-7; clone_size: few; cdr3_aa: CASSFGVGGPYEQYF; cdr3_nt: TGTGCCAGCAGTTTTGGTGTAGGGGGGCCGTACGAGCAGTACTTC
d_call: TRBD1; v_call: TRBV20-1; j_call: TRBJ2-7; clone_size: few; cdr3_aa: CSARDPSRQGNYEQYF; cdr3_nt: TGCAGTGCTAGAGATCCCTCCAGACAGGGAAACTACGAGCAGTACTTC
d_call: -; v_call: TRBV4-3; j_call: TRBJ2-3; clone_size: -; cdr3_aa: CASSQEVGWDTDTQYF; cdr3_nt: TGCGCCAGCAGCCAAGAAGTCGGGTGGGACACAGATACGCAGTATTTT
d_call: -; v_call: TRBV4-2; j_call: TRBJ2-3; clone_size: -; cdr3_aa: CASSQDPGLGTGSGSTDTQYF; cdr3_nt: TGTGCCAGCAGCCAAGATCCCGGGCTAGGAACGGGGAGCGGTAGCACAGATACGCAGTATTTT